This T cell receptor beta chain came from a study of CD8+ T cells in alopecia areata. The CDR3 covers 13 residues. From germline, CDR1 is GTSNPN and CDR2 SVGIG (reference sequence). The V end lost 2 bases, the J end lost 2 bases, and 9 bases lay between the germline ends. Sequencing relied on a cDNA template that was reverse transcribed from extracted RNA. The repertoire was sequenced with immunoSEQ multiplex PCR; TCRdb's copy has only in-frame clones and lacks some. The sample shows roughly 190,000 clones, 45% to 75% of them seen only once. The treatment is: oral pan-JAK inhibitor, 5-10 mg twice daily. Starting from PBMCs, sorting isolated CD4+ and CD8+ T cells.

The sequenced sample was CD4+ T cells sorted from blood, obtained at week 4, from a patient treated with tofacitinib. The source is a human donor with alopecia areata. The chain links TRBV30 to TRBJ1-2, with D maybe TRBD1 (6 bases). CDR3 bases: TGTGCCTGGAGTAGCCAGGGGAACTATGGCTACACCTTC. It translates to CAWSSQGNYGYTF.